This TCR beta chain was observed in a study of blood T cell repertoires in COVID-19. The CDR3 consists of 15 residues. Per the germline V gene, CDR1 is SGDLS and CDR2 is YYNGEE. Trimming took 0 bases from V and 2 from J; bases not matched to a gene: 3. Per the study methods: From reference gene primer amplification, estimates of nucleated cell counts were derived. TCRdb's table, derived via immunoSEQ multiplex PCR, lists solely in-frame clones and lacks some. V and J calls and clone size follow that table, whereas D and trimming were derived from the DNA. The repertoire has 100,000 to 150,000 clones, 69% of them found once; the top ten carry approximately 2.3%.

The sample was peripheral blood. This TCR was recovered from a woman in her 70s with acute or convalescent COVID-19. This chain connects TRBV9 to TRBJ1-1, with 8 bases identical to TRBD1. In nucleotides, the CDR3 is TGTGCCAGCAGCGTAGGGGACAGGAAAAACACTGAAGCTTTCTTT. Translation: CASSVGDRKNTEAFF.